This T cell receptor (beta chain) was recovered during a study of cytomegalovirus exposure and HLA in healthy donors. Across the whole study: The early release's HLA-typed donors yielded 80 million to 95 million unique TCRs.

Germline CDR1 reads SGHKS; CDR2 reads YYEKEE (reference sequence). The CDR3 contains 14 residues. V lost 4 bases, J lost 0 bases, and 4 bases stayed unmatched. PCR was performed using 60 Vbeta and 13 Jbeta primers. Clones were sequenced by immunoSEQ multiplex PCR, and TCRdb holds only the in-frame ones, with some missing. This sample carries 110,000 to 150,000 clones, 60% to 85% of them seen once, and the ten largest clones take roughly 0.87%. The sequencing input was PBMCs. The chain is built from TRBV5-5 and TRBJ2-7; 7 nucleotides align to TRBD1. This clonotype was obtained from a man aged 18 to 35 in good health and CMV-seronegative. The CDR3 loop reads CASSPRQGSYEQYF. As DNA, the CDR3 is TGTGCCAGCAGCCCCCGACAGGGCTCCTACGAGCAGTACTTC.